This is a list of T cell receptor beta chains from one sample in a study of regulatory T cells in long-lasting Graves disease. Using its own MiXCR run on the multiplex PCR reads, TCRdb lists one record per CDR3 protein. Among roughly 220,000 distinct CDR3 sequences listed, around 18% were seen once. The sample here was peripheral blood mononuclear cells (PBMCs), taken at new diagnosis, from a patient treated with antithyroid drugs. The receptor source for this set is a female donor with Graves disease. Each CDR3 is given with its conserved first and last residue. A D gene is named only where the DNA matches it firmly. Size is omitted from some rows. Given values are once, few, many or a class for expanded clones.

clone_size,j_call,d_call,v_call,cdr3_aa,cdr3_nt
-,TRBJ2-1,-,TRBV10-3,CSISESILASVYNEQFF,TGTTCCATCAGTGAGTCGATTCTGGCTAGCGTCTACAATGAGCAGTTCTTC
many,TRBJ1-1,-,TRBV30,CAWFPDTFTEAFF,TGTGCCTGGTTCCCGGACACTTTCACTGAAGCTTTCTTT
-,TRBJ2-3,TRBD2,TRBV3-1,CASSDGGLADNTDTQYF,TGTGCCAGCAGTGATGGGGGACTAGCGGACAACACAGATACGCAGTATTTT
-,TRBJ2-3,TRBD2,TRBV20-1,CSTSGGRLIGTQYF,TGCAGTACCTCGGGAGGCCGGCTTATTGGTACGCAGTATTTT
-,TRBJ2-3,TRBD1,TRBV10-3,CAISVQGGSTDTQYF,TGTGCCATCAGTGTACAGGGGGGAAGCACAGATACGCAGTATTTT
many,TRBJ1-6,-,TRBV6-1,CASSEVRNSPLHF,TGTGCCAGCAGTGAGGTCAGAAATTCACCCCTCCACTTT
many,TRBJ2-1,TRBD2,TRBV7-9,CASSLGAGVAEQFF,TGTGCCAGCAGCTTAGGGGCGGGAGTGGCTGAGCAGTTCTTC
many,TRBJ2-5,TRBD2,TRBV6-5,CASSYATGRGETQYF,TGTGCCAGCAGTTACGCAACCGGGAGGGGGGAGACCCAGTACTTC
many,TRBJ1-1,TRBD1,TRBV11-2,CASSPGTVEAFF,TGTGCCAGCAGCCCCGGGACAGTAGAAGCTTTCTTT
many,TRBJ1-5,-,TRBV20-1,CSASFGEQPQHF,TGCAGTGCTAGTTTCGGTGAACAGCCCCAGCATTTT
many,TRBJ1-2,-,TRBV19,CASTTRLPGPGGYTF,TGTGCCAGTACCACCCGCCTCCCGGGGCCGGGGGGCTACACCTTC
many,TRBJ2-2,-,TRBV6-2/TRBV6-3,CASSYLQGGTGELFF,TGTGCCAGCAGTTATTTACAGGGTGGGACCGGGGAGCTGTTTTTT
many,TRBJ2-3,TRBD2,TRBV19,CASSPTSSTDTQYF,TGTGCCAGCAGCCCGACTAGCAGCACAGATACGCAGTATTTT
many,TRBJ2-3,-,TRBV7-3,CASSPFLSTDTQYF,TGTGCCAGCAGCCCGTTTTTGAGCACAGATACGCAGTATTTT
many,TRBJ2-3,-,TRBV2,CASSIGRLDTQYF,TGTGCCAGCAGTATCGGGAGACTGGATACGCAGTATTTT
-,TRBJ2-2,TRBD1,TRBV6-1,CASRPGQGFGGELFF,TGTGCCAGCAGGCCGGGACAGGGGTTCGGCGGGGAGCTGTTTTTT
-,TRBJ2-2,TRBD1,TRBV12-3/TRBV12-4,CASNGQGAGELFF,TGTGCCAGCAACGGACAGGGGGCCGGGGAGCTGTTTTTT
-,TRBJ2-3,-,TRBV5-1,CASSLEGQPADTQYF,TGCGCCAGCAGCTTGGAGGGCCAACCGGCGGATACGCAGTATTTT
many,TRBJ1-2,-,TRBV28,CASSPVGGTANYGYTF,TGTGCCAGCAGTCCAGTCGGGGGAACTGCTAACTATGGCTACACCTTC
-,TRBJ1-2,-,TRBV14,CASSQGRGYGYTF,TGTGCCAGCAGCCAAGGCCGTGGCTATGGCTACACCTTC
many,TRBJ1-6,-,TRBV20-1,CSARGTATNSPLHF,TGCAGTGCTAGAGGGACAGCTACTAATTCACCCCTCCACTTT
many,TRBJ2-3,-,TRBV11-2,CASSLGTFTDTQYF,TGTGCCAGCAGTTTAGGGACTTTCACAGATACGCAGTATTTT
-,TRBJ2-7,TRBD1,TRBV6-2/TRBV6-3,CASRLTGTGDAEQYF,TGTGCCAGCAGACTAACCGGGACAGGGGACGCCGAGCAGTACTTC
many,TRBJ2-5,TRBD2,TRBV5-1,CASSPYPGLVGQETQYF,TGCGCCAGCAGTCCTTATCCGGGACTAGTGGGACAAGAGACCCAGTACTTC
many,TRBJ2-3,-,TRBV24-1,CATSDFGDSTDTQYF,TGTGCCACCAGTGATTTTGGGGACAGCACAGATACGCAGTATTTT
many,TRBJ2-3,-,TRBV5-1,CASSLIGGGRTDTQYF,TGCGCCAGCAGCTTAATCGGGGGCGGGAGAACGGATACGCAGTATTTT
-,TRBJ2-7,TRBD1,TRBV4-1,CASSQGPGQSSYEQYF,TGCGCCAGCAGCCAAGGTCCGGGACAGAGCTCCTACGAGCAGTACTTC
many,TRBJ1-2,-,TRBV6-5,CASSYGRPGDGYTF,TGTGCCAGCAGTTACGGCAGGCCCGGGGATGGCTACACCTTC
-,TRBJ2-5,-,TRBV6-1,CASSTSNYRVGQETQYF,TGTGCCAGCAGTACATCAAACTACAGGGTGGGCCAAGAGACCCAGTACTTC
-,TRBJ2-2,-,TRBV20-1,CSARDNRNTGELFF,TGCAGTGCTAGAGATAACCGCAACACCGGGGAGCTGTTTTTT
many,TRBJ2-1,-,TRBV12-3/TRBV12-4,CASSMYNEQFF,TGTGCCAGCAGCATGTACAATGAGCAGTTCTTC
many,TRBJ1-4,-,TRBV6-5,CASSYPTAGDNEKLFF,TGTGCCAGCAGTTACCCTACCGCAGGGGACAATGAAAAACTGTTTTTT